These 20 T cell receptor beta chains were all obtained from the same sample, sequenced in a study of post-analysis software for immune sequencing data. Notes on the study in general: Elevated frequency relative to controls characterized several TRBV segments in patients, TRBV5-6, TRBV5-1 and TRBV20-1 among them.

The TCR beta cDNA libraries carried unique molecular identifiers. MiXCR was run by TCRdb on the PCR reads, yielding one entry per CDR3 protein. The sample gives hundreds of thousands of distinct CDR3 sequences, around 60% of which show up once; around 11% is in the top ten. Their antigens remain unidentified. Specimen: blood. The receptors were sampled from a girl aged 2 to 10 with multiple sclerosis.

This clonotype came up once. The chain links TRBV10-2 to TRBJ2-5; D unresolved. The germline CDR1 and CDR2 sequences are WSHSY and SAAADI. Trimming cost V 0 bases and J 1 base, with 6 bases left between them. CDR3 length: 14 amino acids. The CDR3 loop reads CASSESNFQETQYF. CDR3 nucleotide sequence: TGCGCCAGCAGTGAGTCGAATTTCCAAGAGACCCAGTACTTC.

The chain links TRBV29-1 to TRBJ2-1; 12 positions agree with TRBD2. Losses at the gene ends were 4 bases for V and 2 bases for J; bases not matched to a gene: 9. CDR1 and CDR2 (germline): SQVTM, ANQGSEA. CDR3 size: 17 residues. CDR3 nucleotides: TGCAGCGTTGGAAGACTAGCGGGGGCCTCTACCTACAATGAGCAGTTCTTC. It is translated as CSVGRLAGASTYNEQFF.

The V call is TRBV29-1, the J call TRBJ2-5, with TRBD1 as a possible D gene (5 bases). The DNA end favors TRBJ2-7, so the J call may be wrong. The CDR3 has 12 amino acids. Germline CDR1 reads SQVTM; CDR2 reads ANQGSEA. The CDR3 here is CSVPGLGYEQYF. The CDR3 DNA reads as TGCAGCGTTCCAGGGTTGGGGTACGAGCAGTACTTC.

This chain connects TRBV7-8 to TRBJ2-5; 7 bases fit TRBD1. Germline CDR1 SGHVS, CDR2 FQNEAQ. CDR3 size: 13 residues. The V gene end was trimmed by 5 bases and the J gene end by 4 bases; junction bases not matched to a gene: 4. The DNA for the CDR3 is TGTGCCAGCAGCCGGGACAGTCGAGAGACCCAGTACTTC. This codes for CASSRDSRETQYF. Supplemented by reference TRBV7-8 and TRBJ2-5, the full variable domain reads GAGVSQSPRYKVAKRGQDVALRCDPISGHVSLFWYQQALGQGPEFLTYFQNEAQLDKSGLPSDRFFAERPEGSVSTLKIQRTQQEDSAVYLCASSRDSRETQYFGPGTRLLVL.

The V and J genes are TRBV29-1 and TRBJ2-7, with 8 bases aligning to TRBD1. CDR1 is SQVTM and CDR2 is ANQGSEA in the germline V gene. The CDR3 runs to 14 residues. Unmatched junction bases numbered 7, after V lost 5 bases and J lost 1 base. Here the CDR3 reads CSVFRQGPSYEQYF. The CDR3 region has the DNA TGCAGCGTTTTTAGACAGGGGCCGTCCTACGAGCAGTACTTC.

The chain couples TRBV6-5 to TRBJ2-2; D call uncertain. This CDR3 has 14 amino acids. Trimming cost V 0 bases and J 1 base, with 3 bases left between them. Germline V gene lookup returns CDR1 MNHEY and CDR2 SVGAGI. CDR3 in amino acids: CASSYSRNTGELFF. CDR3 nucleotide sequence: TGTGCCAGCAGTTACTCCAGGAACACCGGGGAGCTGTTTTTT.

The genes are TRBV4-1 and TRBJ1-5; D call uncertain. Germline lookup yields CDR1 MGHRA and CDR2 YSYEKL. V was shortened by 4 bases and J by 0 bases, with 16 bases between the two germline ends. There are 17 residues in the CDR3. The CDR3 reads CASSPGGKGNSNQPQHF. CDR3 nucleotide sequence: TGCGCCAGCAGCCCAGGAGGAAAGGGCAATAGCAATCAGCCCCAGCATTTT.

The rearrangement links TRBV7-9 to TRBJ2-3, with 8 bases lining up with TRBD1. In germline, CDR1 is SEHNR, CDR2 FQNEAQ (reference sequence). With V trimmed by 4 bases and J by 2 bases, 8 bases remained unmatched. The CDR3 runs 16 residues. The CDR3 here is CASSSDRGEFTDTQYF. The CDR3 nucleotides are TGTGCCAGCAGCTCAGACAGGGGAGAGTTCACAGATACGCAGTATTTT. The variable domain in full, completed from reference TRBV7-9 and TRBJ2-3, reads DTGVSQNPRHKITKRGQNVTFRCDPISEHNRLYWYRQTLGQGPEFLTYFQNEAQLEKSRLLSDRFSAERPKGSFSTLEIQRTEQGDSAMYLCASSSDRGEFTDTQYFGPGTRLTVL.

The CDR3 nucleotides read TGCAGCGTTGTTAAGCTCTATGGCTACACCTTC. Translated: CSVVKLYGYTF. The V and J genes are TRBV29-1 and TRBJ1-2, with unresolved D. Trimming pared 4 bases from V and 4 bases from J, leaving 7 bases between. The germline V gene encodes CDR1 SQVTM and CDR2 ANQGSEA. The CDR3 loop spans 11 amino acids. The full variable domain, completed using reference TRBV29-1 and TRBJ1-2, is SAVISQKPSRDICQRGTSLTIQCQVDSQVTMMFWYRQQPGQSLTLIATANQGSEATYESGFVIDKFPISRPNLTFSTLTVSNMSPEDSSIYLCSVVKLYGYTFGSGTRLTVV.

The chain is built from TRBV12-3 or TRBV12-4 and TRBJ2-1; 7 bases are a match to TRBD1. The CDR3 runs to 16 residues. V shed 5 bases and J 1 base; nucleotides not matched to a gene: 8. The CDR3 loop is CASSPRQGPSYNEQFF. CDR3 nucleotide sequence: TGTGCCAGCAGTCCCCGACAGGGACCATCCTACAATGAGCAGTTCTTC.

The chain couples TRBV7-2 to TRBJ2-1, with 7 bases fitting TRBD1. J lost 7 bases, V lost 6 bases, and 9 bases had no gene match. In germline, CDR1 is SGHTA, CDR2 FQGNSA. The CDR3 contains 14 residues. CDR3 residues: CASSTGQMVNEQFF. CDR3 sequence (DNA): TGTGCCAGCAGTACGGGACAGATGGTGAATGAGCAGTTCTTC.

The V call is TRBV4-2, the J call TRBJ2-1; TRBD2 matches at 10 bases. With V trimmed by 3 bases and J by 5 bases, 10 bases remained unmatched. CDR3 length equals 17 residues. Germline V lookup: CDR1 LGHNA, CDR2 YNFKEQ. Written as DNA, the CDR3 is TGTGCCAGCAGCCAGGACCCTGGACTAGCGGATCACAATGAGCAGTTCTTC. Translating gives CASSQDPGLADHNEQFF.

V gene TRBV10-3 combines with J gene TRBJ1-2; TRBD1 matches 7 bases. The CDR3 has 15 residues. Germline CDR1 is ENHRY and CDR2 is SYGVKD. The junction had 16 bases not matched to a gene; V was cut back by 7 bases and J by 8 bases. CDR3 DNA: TGTGCCATCATGGGACAGTCTGGCAGGGAGCGGGGCTACACCTTC. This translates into CAIMGQSGRERGYTF.

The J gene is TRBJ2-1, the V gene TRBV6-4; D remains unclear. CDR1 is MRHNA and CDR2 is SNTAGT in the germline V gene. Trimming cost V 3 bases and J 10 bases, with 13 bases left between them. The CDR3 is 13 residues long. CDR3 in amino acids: CASSEDRLREQFF. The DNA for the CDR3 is TGTGCCAGCAGTGAGGACCGCTTAAGAGAGCAGTTCTTC.

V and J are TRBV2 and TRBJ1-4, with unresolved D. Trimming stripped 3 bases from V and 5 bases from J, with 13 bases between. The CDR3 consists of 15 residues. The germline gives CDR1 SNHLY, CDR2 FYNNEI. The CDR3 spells CASSDGRVRNEKLFF. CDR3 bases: TGTGCCAGCAGTGATGGGAGGGTGAGAAATGAAAAACTGTTTTTT.

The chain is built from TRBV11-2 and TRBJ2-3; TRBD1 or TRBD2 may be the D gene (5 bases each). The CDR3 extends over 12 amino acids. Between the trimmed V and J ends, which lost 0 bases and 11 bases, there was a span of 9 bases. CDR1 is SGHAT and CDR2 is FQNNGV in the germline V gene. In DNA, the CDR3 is TGTGCCAGCAGCTTAGAGGGGACCCTGCAGTATTTT. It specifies CASSLEGTLQYF.

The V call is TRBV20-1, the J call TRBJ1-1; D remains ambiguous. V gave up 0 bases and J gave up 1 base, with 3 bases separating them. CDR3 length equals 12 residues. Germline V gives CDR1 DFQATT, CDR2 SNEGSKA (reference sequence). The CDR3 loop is CSAREGNTEAFF. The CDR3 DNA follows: TGCAGTGCTAGAGAGGGGAACACTGAAGCTTTCTTT.

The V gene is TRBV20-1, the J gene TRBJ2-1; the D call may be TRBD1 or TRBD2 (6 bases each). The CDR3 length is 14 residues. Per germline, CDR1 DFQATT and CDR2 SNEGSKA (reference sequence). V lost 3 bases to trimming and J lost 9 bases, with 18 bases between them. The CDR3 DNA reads TGCAGTGCTAGGAGGGGGGCCCCCAACACTGAGCAGTTCTTC. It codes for CSARRGAPNTEQFF.

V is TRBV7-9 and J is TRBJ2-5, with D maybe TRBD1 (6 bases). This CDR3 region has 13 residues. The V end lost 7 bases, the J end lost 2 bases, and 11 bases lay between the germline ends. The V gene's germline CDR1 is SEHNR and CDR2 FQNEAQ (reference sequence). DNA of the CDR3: TGTGCCAGCACCCCAGGACAGCAAGAGACCCAGTACTTC. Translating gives CASTPGQQETQYF.

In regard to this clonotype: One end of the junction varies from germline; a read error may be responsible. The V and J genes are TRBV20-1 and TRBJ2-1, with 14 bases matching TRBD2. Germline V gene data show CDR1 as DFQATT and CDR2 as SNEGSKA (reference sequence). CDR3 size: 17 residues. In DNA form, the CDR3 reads TGCAGTGCTAGAGCCACGACTAGCGGGGGGGCCAACAACGAGCAGTTCTTC. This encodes CSARATTSGGANNEQFF.